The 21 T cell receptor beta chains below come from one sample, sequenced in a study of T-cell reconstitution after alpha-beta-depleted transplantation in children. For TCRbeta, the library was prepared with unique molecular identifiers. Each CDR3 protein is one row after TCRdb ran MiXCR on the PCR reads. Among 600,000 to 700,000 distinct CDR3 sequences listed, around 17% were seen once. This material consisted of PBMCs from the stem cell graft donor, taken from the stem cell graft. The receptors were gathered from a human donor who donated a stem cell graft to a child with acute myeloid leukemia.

CDR3 in DNA: TGTGCCAGCTCCTTATCCGGGACAGCCAACGAGCAGTACTTC. Translating gives CASSLSGTANEQYF. The chain links TRBV12-3 or TRBV12-4 to TRBJ2-7, with 7 bases fitting TRBD1. The CDR3 runs to 14 residues. The V segment lost 8 bases and the J segment 5 bases; nucleotides outside the gene matches: 12.

The DNA of the CDR3 is TGTGCCTGGAAGGCCTGGAGCTCTGGAAACACCATATATTTT. Its translation is CAWKAWSSGNTIYF. This chain connects TRBV30 to TRBJ1-3; D not resolved. The CDR3 has 14 amino acids. With 4 bases removed from V and 0 bases from J, the gap between germline ends came to 10 bases. CDR1 and CDR2 from the germline V gene are GTSNPN and SVGIG (reference sequence). Based on the CDR3 plus reference TRBV30 and TRBJ1-3, the full variable domain is SQTIHQWPATLVQPVGSPLSLECTVEGTSNPNLYWYRQAAGRGLQLLFYSVGIGQISSEVPQNLSASRPQDRQFILSSKKLLLSDSGFYLCAWKAWSSGNTIYFGEGSWLTVV.

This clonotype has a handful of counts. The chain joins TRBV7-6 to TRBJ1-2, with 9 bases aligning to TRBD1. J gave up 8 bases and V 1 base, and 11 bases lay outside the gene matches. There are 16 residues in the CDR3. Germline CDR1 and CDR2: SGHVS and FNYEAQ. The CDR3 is CASSLGPGQGTGGYTF. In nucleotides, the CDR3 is TGTGCCAGCAGCTTAGGCCCGGGACAGGGAACGGGGGGCTACACCTTC.

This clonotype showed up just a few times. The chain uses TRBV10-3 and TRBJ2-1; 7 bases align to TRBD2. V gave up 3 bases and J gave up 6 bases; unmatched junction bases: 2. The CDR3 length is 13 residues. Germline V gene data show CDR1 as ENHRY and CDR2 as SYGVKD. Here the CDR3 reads CAISEGEGNEQFF. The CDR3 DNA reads TGTGCCATCAGTGAAGGGGAGGGCAATGAGCAGTTCTTC.

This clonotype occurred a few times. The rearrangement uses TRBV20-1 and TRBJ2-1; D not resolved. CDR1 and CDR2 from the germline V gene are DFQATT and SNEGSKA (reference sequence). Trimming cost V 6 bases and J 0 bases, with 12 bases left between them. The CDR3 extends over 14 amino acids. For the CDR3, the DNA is TGCAGTGCCGCCCAGGAGAGCTCCTACAATGAGCAGTTCTTC. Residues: CSAAQESSYNEQFF.

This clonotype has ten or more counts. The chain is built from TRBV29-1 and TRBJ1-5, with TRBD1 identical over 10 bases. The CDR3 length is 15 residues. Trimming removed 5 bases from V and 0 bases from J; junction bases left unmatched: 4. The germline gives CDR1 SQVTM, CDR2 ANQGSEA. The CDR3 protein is CSVSGTGASNQPQHF. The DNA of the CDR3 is TGCAGCGTTTCCGGGACAGGGGCTAGCAATCAGCCCCAGCATTTT.

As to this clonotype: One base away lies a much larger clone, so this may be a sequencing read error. The CDR3 sequence: CAISEEDTNYGYTF. The DNA for the CDR3 is TGTGCCATCAGTGAGGAGGACACTAACTATGGCTACACCTTC. The J gene is TRBJ1-2, the V gene TRBV10-3; maybe TRBD1 (5 bases). This CDR3 has 14 residues. Germline values: CDR1 ENHRY, CDR2 SYGVKD. Trimming took 2 bases from V and 0 from J, leaving 7 bases between them.

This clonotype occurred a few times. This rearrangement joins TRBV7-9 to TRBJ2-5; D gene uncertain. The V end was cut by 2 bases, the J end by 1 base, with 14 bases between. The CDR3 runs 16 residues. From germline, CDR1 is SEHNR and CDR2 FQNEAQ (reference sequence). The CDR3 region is CASSLSVINFQETQYF. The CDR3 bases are TGTGCCAGCAGCTTATCGGTGATCAATTTCCAAGAGACCCAGTACTTC.

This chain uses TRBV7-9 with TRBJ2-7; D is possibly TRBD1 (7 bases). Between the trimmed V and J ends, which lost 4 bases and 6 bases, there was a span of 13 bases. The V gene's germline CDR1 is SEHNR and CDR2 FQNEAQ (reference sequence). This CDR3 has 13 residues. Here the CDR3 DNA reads TGTGCCAGCAGCTCCCCAGGGGGAGGCGAGCAGTACTTC. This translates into CASSSPGGGEQYF.

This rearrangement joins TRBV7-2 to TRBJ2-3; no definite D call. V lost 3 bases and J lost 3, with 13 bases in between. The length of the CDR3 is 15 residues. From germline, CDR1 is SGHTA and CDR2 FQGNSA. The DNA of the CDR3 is TGTGCCAGCAGCTTCTTTACGGCACCGACAGATACGCAGTATTTT. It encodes CASSFFTAPTDTQYF.

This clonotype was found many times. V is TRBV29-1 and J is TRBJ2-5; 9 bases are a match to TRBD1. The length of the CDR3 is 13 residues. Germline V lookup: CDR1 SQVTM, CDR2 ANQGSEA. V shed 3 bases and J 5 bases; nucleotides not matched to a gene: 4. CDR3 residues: CSVDRGQGETQYF. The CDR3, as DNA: TGCAGCGTTGATCGAGGACAGGGGGAGACCCAGTACTTC.

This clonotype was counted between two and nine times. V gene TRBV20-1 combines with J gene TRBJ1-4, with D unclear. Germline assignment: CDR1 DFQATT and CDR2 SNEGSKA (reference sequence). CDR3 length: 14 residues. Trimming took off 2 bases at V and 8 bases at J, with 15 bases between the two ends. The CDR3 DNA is TGCAGTGCTAGAACTGTATCTGTCCCAGAAAAACTGTTTTTT. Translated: CSARTVSVPEKLFF.

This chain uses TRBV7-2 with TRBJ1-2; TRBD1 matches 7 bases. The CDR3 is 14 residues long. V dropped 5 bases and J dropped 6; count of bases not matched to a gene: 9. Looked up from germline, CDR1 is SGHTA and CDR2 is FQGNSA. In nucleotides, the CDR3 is TGTGCCAGCAGCCCCGTGGGGAGGGGGCATGGCTACACCTTC. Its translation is CASSPVGRGHGYTF.

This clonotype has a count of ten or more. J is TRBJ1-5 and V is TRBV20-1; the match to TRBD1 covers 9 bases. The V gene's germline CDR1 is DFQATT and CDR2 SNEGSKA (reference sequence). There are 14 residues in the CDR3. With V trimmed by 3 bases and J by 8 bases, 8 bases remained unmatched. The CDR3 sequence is CSARRDRDEEPQHF. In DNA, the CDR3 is TGCAGTGCTAGGAGGGACAGGGATGAGGAGCCCCAGCATTTT.

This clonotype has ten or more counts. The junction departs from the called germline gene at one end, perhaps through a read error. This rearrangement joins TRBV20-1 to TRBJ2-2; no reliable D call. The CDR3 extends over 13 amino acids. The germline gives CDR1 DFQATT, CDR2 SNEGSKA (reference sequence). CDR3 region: CSAREMNTGELFF. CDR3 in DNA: TGCAGTGCGAGAGAAATGAACACCGGGGAGCTGTTTTTT.

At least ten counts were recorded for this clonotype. The CDR3 DNA sequence: TGTGCCAGCGGCAGGGGCGGGTTGGGGACAGATACGCAGTATTTT. Translating it yields CASGRGGLGTDTQYF. V gene TRBV6-1 combines with J gene TRBJ2-3; D is possibly TRBD1 (6 bases). The CDR3 has 15 amino acids. Germline loops: CDR1 MNHNS, CDR2 SASEGT. V lost 8 bases and J lost 3, with 18 bases in between.

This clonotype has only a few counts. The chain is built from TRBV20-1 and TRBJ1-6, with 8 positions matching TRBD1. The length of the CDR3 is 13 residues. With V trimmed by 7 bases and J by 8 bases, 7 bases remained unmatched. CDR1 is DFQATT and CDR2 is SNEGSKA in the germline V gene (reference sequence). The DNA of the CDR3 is TGCAGTGTTTCAGGGGGCGAGGATTCACCCCTCCACTTT. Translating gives CSVSGGEDSPLHF.

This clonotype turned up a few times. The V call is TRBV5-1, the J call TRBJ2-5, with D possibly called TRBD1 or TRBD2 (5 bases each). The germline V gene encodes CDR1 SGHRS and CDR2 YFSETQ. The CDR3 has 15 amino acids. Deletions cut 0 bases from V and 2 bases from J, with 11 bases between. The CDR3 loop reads CASSLEGTIQETQYF. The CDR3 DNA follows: TGCGCCAGCAGCTTGGAAGGGACCATTCAAGAGACCCAGTACTTC.

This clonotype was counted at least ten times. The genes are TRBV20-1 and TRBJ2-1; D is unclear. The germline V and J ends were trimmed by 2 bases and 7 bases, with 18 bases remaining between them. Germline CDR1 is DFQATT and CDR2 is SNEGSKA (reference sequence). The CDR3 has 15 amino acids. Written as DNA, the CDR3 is TGCAGTGCTAGAAATACCGTCACCAAAATAAATGAGCAGTTCTTC. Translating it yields CSARNTVTKINEQFF.

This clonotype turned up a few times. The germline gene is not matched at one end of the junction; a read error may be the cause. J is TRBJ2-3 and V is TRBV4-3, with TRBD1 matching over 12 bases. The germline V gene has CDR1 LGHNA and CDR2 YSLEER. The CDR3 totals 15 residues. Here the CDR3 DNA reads TGCGCCAGCAGTCAAGGGACAGGGGGCGCAGATACGCAGTATTTT. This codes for CASSQGTGGADTQYF.

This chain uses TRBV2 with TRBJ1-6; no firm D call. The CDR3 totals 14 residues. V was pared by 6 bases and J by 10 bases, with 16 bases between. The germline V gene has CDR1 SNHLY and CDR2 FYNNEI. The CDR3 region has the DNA TGTGCCAGCAGCGAGCAGGTCGCGGGATCACCCCTCCACTTT. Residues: CASSEQVAGSPLHF.